Below, one T cell receptor beta chain is given with its context. What it binds is unknown. This entry comes from a study of T cells after yellow fever vaccination. The ends lost 5 bases at V and 10 bases at J; junction bases unmatched: 7. The CDR3 extends over 14 amino acids. Germline lookup yields CDR1 SGHDT and CDR2 YYEEEE. Study results and limitations: A large majority of primary-vaccination clones showed up again after the booster (96% CD4, 85% to 90% CD8).

TCRdb itself ran the 5' RACE reads through MiXCR, one entry per CDR3 protein. The repertoire holds roughly 520,000 distinct CDR3 sequences, with around a fifth as singletons. V and J are TRBV5-6 and TRBJ2-1; 12 nucleotides agree with TRBD2. Sequenced material: PBMCs, taken about 20 days after the first yellow fever vaccination. The origin of this receptor is a man younger than 35 who received the YFV17D yellow fever vaccine. CDR3 sequence reads: CASRSSGGAWEQFF. The CDR3 nucleotides read TGTGCCAGCAGGTCTAGCGGGGGGGCCTGGGAGCAGTTCTTC. Variable domain in full (rest from reference TRBV5-6 and TRBJ2-1): DAGVTQSPTHLIKTRGQQVTLRCSPKSGHDTVSWYQQALGQGPQFIFQYYEEEERQRGNFPDRFSGHQFPNYSSELNVNALLLGDSALYLCASRSSGGAWEQFFGPGTRLTVL.